This T cell receptor (beta chain) was captured by sequencing in a study of T cells after yellow fever vaccination. Whole-study results and caveats: Post-booster repertoires again held most primary-vaccination clones (about 96% CD4, roughly 88% CD8).

Germline loops: CDR1 SGHAT, CDR2 FQDESV (reference sequence). V gave up 2 bases and J gave up 0 bases, with 8 bases separating them. The CDR3 covers 14 residues. This clonotype has a handful of counts. The antigen is undetermined. TCRdb reprocessed the 5' RACE reads with MiXCR, giving one entry per CDR3 protein. The table has around 400,000 distinct CDR3 sequences, roughly 12% seen once. This sequence was found in a young man who received the YFV17D yellow fever vaccine. This specimen consisted of PBMCs, obtained on the day of the first yellow fever vaccination. This chain uses TRBV11-1 with TRBJ2-7; no firm D call. CDR3 sequence: CASSLSLDSYEQYF. The CDR3, as DNA: TGTGCCAGCAGCTTATCGCTAGACTCCTACGAGCAGTACTTC.